This section outlines one TCR beta chain sequence together with its context. Its target is not known. The sample comes from a study of a mutant IDH1 vaccine in newly diagnosed glioma. Study details: Either 4-6 weeks after radiotherapy alone or alongside temozolomide, vaccination was begun. Patients under treatment included 62.5% males and 37.5% females and had a mean age of about 37 years. Patients got radiotherapy, temozolomide, or both beforehand, and most got both.

Generated by immunoSEQ multiplex PCR, the TCRdb table keeps only in-frame clones and is missing some. This sample has tens of thousands of clones, with about 87% found just once. The CDR3 totals 12 residues. Looked up from germline, CDR1 is MNHEY and CDR2 is SVGAGI. V gave up 3 bases and J gave up 5 bases, with 8 bases separating them. This sample's time point: week 23, last vaccination. Vaccine doses each comprised 300 ug of mutant IDH1 20-mer peptide, with topical imiquimod. The study's findings and limits: Shifts in the top peripheral T cell clonotypes seemed unrelated to pseudoprogression.

Sample: PBMCs, taken from a glioma patient whose treatment included an IDH1 peptide vaccine. The chain uses TRBV6-5 and TRBJ2-7; D gene uncertain. The TCR comes from a man between 35 and 55 years old with glioma. CDR3 sequence reads: CASSYRSDEQYF. The CDR3 bases are TGTGCCAGCAGTTATCGGTCGGACGAGCAGTACTTC.